The 30 T cell receptor beta chains below were found in one sample sequenced in a study of T cell responses to AZD1222 COVID-19 vaccine (dated by TCRdb to the early 2020s). Reading the label with the study, this specimen's time point is: baseline before first vaccination. The library was prepared using the immunoSEQ multiplex PCR assay. Sourced from immuneACCESS, this table was stored by TCRdb with only in-frame sequences that have V and J called. A share of the clones is absent; for the studies checked, an unresolved V gene accounts for under half, and the remainder has no known explanation. This sample gives 150,000 to 200,000 clones in total; about 89% of them show up just once. The top ten hold less than 2.5% of the sample. The material sequenced was peripheral blood, taken on day 0 of AZD1222 vaccination. These receptors all stem from an adult in good health.

The chain links TRBV5-4 to TRBJ2-7; 9 bases are shared with TRBD1. Germline CDR1 and CDR2: SGHNT and YYREEE (reference sequence). V lost 4 bases and J lost 5; bases outside the gene matches: 7. The CDR3 covers 14 residues. The CDR3 nucleotides are TGTGCCAGCAGCCCGGACAGGGGAGTCCACGAGCAGTACTTC. Its protein product is CASSPDRGVHEQYF.

The V and J genes are TRBV4-3 and TRBJ2-3; the D gene is possibly TRBD1 (6 bases). This CDR3 contains 15 residues. CDR1 is LGHNA and CDR2 is YSLEER in the germline V gene. V was shortened by 4 bases and J by 3 bases, with 14 bases between the two germline ends. The CDR3 loop is CASSPYPGQTDTQYF. The CDR3, as DNA: TGCGCCAGCAGCCCCTACCCCGGACAGACAGATACGCAGTATTTT.

This sequence joins TRBV5-1 and TRBJ2-7; 9 bases fit TRBD1. The germline V gene has CDR1 SGHRS and CDR2 YFSETQ. The CDR3 runs 15 residues. Losses at the gene ends were 4 bases for V and 0 bases for J; bases not matched to a gene: 5. The CDR3 protein is CASSLTGQGSYEQYF. DNA for the CDR3: TGCGCCAGCAGCCTGACGGGACAGGGCTCCTACGAGCAGTACTTC. The variable domain in full, with the rest retrieved from reference TRBV5-1 and TRBJ2-7, is KAGVTQTPRYLIKTRGQQVTLSCSPISGHRSVSWYQQTPGQGLQFLFEYFSETQRNKGNFPGRFSGRQFSNSRSEMNVSTLELGDSALYLCASSLTGQGSYEQYFGPGTRLTVT.

The V and J genes are TRBV3-1 (or the pseudogene TRBV3-2) and TRBJ1-4; 7 bases agree with TRBD1. Trimming cost V 5 bases and J 3 bases; bases outside gene matches: 6. The germline V gene encodes CDR1 LGHDT and CDR2 YNNKEL (reference sequence). This CDR3 has 15 amino acids. In DNA form, the CDR3 reads TGTGCCAGCAGCAGGTCAAGGGGGCCTAATGAAAAACTGTTTTTT. Its translation is CASSRSRGPNEKLFF.

The rearrangement joins TRBV6-5 to TRBJ2-7; TRBD1 or TRBD2 may be the D gene (6 bases each). Per germline, CDR1 MNHEY and CDR2 SVGAGI. Trimming took 7 bases from V and 3 from J, leaving 19 bases between them. This CDR3 spans 15 amino acids. This chain's CDR3 is CASTAEGGKNYEQYF. CDR3 nucleotide sequence: TGTGCCAGCACCGCGGAGGGGGGCAAGAACTACGAGCAGTACTTC.

This chain links TRBV5-1 with TRBJ1-1, with D possibly TRBD1 on 5 matching bases. There are 12 residues in the CDR3. Trimming removed 4 bases from V and 4 bases from J, with 8 bases in between. The germline V gene has CDR1 SGHRS and CDR2 YFSETQ. CDR3 DNA: TGCGCCAGCAGCCGGGGGGGCACTGAAGCTTTCTTT. Residues: CASSRGGTEAFF.

This chain uses TRBV28 with TRBJ1-2, with D unresolved. The CDR3 has 13 amino acids. V lost 2 bases and J 4 bases, leaving 8 bases between the germline ends. Germline assignment: CDR1 MDHEN and CDR2 SYDVKM. The CDR3 sequence: CASSLEQPYGYTF. The CDR3 DNA reads as TGTGCCAGCAGTTTAGAACAGCCCTATGGCTACACCTTC.

The rearrangement links TRBV5-1 to TRBJ1-1; possibly TRBD1 for D (6 bases). V dropped 4 bases and J dropped 1 base, with 14 bases sitting between them. This CDR3 has 15 residues. Germline V gene lookup returns CDR1 SGHRS and CDR2 YFSETQ. CDR3 sequence: CASSLKQGGNTEAFF. The CDR3 DNA sequence: TGCGCCAGCAGCCTCAAACAGGGCGGGAACACTGAAGCTTTCTTT.

The DNA of the CDR3 is TGTGCCAGCACCCGACAGGGGACTCAGCCCCAGCATTTT. Translation gives CASTRQGTQPQHF. The chain uses TRBV6-5 and TRBJ1-5; the match to TRBD1 covers 8 bases. CDR1 MNHEY and CDR2 SVGAGI come from the germline V gene. Trimming took 7 bases from V and 6 from J; bases not matched to a gene: 5. The CDR3 totals 13 residues.

This clone has a single count. V is TRBV28 and J is TRBJ1-5; possible D gene TRBD1, 5 bases. Germline V gene sequence: CDR1 MDHEN, CDR2 SYDVKM. The CDR3 loop spans 15 amino acids. Trimming shortened V by 2 bases and J by 6 bases, and 14 bases separated the two germline ends. Written as DNA, the CDR3 is TGTGCCAGCAGTTTAAGGGGATGGGGCGTTCAGCCCCAGCATTTT. It translates to CASSLRGWGVQPQHF. The entire variable domain, with the rest obtained from reference TRBV28 and TRBJ1-5, is as follows: DVKVTQSSRYLVKRTGEKVFLECVQDMDHENMFWYRQDPGLGLRLIYFSYDVKMKEKGDIPEGYSVSREKKERFSLILESASTNQTSMYLCASSLRGWGVQPQHFGDGTRLSIL.

This chain connects TRBV19 to TRBJ1-2; 7 bases align to TRBD1. Per germline, CDR1 LNHDA and CDR2 SQIVND (reference sequence). The CDR3 runs to 13 residues. Losses at the gene ends were 8 bases for V and 3 bases for J; bases not matched to a gene: 6. DNA of the CDR3: TGTGCCAGTCAAAGCACAGGGGACTATGGCTACACCTTC. Translating it yields CASQSTGDYGYTF. The full variable domain, completed using reference TRBV19 and TRBJ1-2, is DGGITQSPKYLFRKEGQNVTLSCEQNLNHDAMYWYRQDPGQGLRLIYYSQIVNDFQKGDIAEGYSVSREKKESFPLTVTSAQKNPTAFYLCASQSTGDYGYTFGSGTRLTVV.

The chain recombines TRBV5-1 with TRBJ1-1, with unresolved D. V was cut by 0 bases and J by 5 bases, with 11 bases left in between. CDR1 is SGHRS and CDR2 is YFSETQ in the germline V gene. This CDR3 spans 14 amino acids. The CDR3 nucleotides are TGCGCCAGCAGCTTGGATGCAGGAGGGACTGAAGCTTTCTTT. This translates into CASSLDAGGTEAFF.

This clone was seen just once. The chain couples TRBV25-1 to TRBJ1-1; tentatively, D is TRBD1 (5 bases). CDR1 and CDR2 from the germline V gene are MGHDK and SYGVNS. This CDR3 comprises 14 residues. Deletions cut 1 base from V and 4 bases from J, with 10 bases between. The CDR3 sequence: CASSELGDGTEAFF. CDR3 DNA: TGTGCCAGCAGTGAATTGGGGGACGGCACTGAAGCTTTCTTT. The full variable domain, its missing parts supplied by reference TRBV25-1 and TRBJ1-1, is EADIYQTPRYLVIGTGKKITLECSQTMGHDKMYWYQQDPGMELHLIHYSYGVNSTEKGDLSSESTVSRIRTEHFPLTLESARPSHTSQYLCASSELGDGTEAFFGQGTRLTVV.

The V and J genes are TRBV19 and TRBJ1-2; a possible D gene is TRBD1 (6 bases). V was shortened by 5 bases and J by 2 bases, with 12 bases between the two germline ends. This CDR3 is built from 14 residues. The germline V gene encodes CDR1 LNHDA and CDR2 SQIVND (reference sequence). This CDR3 is CASSPQQGNYGYTF. The CDR3 DNA reads TGTGCCAGTAGTCCTCAACAGGGAAACTATGGCTACACCTTC.

This clone was seen only once. The chain uses TRBV11-2 and TRBJ2-7; 10 nucleotides match TRBD1. Looked up from germline, CDR1 is SGHAT and CDR2 is FQNNGV. Trimming cost V 1 base and J 3 bases; bases outside gene matches: 0. The CDR3 has 14 amino acids. CDR3 sequence reads: CASSLGTGGYEQYF. As DNA, the CDR3 is TGTGCCAGCAGCTTAGGGACAGGGGGCTACGAGCAGTACTTC.

CDR3 in amino acids: CASSRQGGTYEQYF. For the CDR3, the DNA is TGTGCCAGTAGTAGACAGGGGGGGACCTACGAGCAGTACTTC. The J gene is TRBJ2-7, the V gene TRBV19; 9 bases are shared with TRBD1. V dropped 4 bases and J dropped 2; count of bases not matched to a gene: 3. The CDR3 has 14 residues. Germline V CDR1 and CDR2: LNHDA, SQIVND (reference sequence).

The CDR3 bases are TGTGCCAGCAGTTACGGGCGGAGGAACACTGAAGCTTTCTTT. Residues: CASSYGRRNTEAFF. This chain joins TRBV6-5 and TRBJ1-1; D not resolved. Germline CDR1 and CDR2: MNHEY and SVGAGI. This CDR3 has 14 residues. V shed 2 bases and J shed 1 base, with 8 bases lying between them.

This clone appeared once. J is TRBJ2-3 and V is TRBV11-2, with TRBD2 matching over 7 bases. V shed 4 bases and J 0 bases; nucleotides not matched to a gene: 4. CDR1 and CDR2 from the germline V gene are SGHAT and FQNNGV. CDR3 size: 15 residues. CDR3 bases: TGTGCCAGCAGCTCCGGGGGGTGGAGCACAGATACGCAGTATTTT. Its protein product is CASSSGGWSTDTQYF.

This rearrangement joins TRBV10-2 to TRBJ2-7, with 8 positions matching TRBD1. Germline assignment: CDR1 WSHSY and CDR2 SAAADI. Trimming took 2 bases from V and 6 from J; bases not matched to a gene: 6. The CDR3 runs to 14 residues. The CDR3 sequence is CASSEPTGESEQYF. The CDR3, as DNA: TGCGCCAGCAGTGAGCCGACAGGGGAAAGCGAGCAGTACTTC.

The rearrangement links TRBV30 to TRBJ1-2, with 7 bases lining up with TRBD1. J was trimmed by 8 bases and V by 3 bases; bases with no gene match: 9. Germline CDR1 reads GTSNPN; CDR2 reads SVGIG (reference sequence). The CDR3 extends over 13 amino acids. The DNA of the CDR3 is TGTGCCTGGAGCGAACAGGGGTTAGGGGGCTACACCTTC. This translates into CAWSEQGLGGYTF.

The rearrangement joins TRBV2 to TRBJ2-5, with 13 bases matching TRBD2. CDR3 length equals 19 residues. The V and J ends lost 4 bases and 4 bases, in that order; junction bases with no gene match: 15. Germline-derived CDR1 and CDR2 are SNHLY and FYNNEI. Written as DNA, the CDR3 is TGTGCCAGCAGTGGTTCCAGGGGTGGACTAGCGGGAGTAGGAGAGACCCAGTACTTC. Encoded protein: CASSGSRGGLAGVGETQYF.

This chain connects TRBV6-5 to TRBJ1-5; D is unresolved. The CDR3 consists of 14 residues. The V and J ends lost 0 bases and 7 bases respectively, with 10 bases between them. Looked up from germline, CDR1 is MNHEY and CDR2 is SVGAGI. The CDR3 DNA reads as TGTGCCAGCAGTTACTCCAGGTTAGGGCAGCCCCAGCATTTT. Amino acid sequence: CASSYSRLGQPQHF.

The CDR3: CASSLGQGLNTEAFF. DNA for the CDR3: TGCGCCAGCAGCTTGGGACAGGGACTGAACACTGAAGCTTTCTTT. The chain is built from TRBV5-1 and TRBJ1-1, with 7 bases lining up with TRBD1. The V gene's germline CDR1 is SGHRS and CDR2 YFSETQ. Trimming removed 0 bases from V and 0 bases from J; junction bases left unmatched: 2. The CDR3 totals 15 residues.

The chain combines TRBV7-2 with TRBJ1-5; D is uncertain. Trimming left V 6 bases short and J 0 bases short, with 9 bases between. The germline V gene has CDR1 SGHTA and CDR2 FQGNSA. The length of the CDR3 is 14 residues. CDR3 region: CASRLGLSNQPQHF. The CDR3 bases are TGTGCCAGCAGACTCGGCCTTAGCAATCAGCCCCAGCATTTT.

The chain recombines TRBV10-3 with TRBJ1-1; D not resolved. The CDR3 contains 15 residues. Germline CDR1 reads ENHRY; CDR2 reads SYGVKD. The germline V and J ends were trimmed by 0 bases and 7 bases, with 15 bases remaining between them. Here the CDR3 reads CAISESRGKYGEAFF. The DNA of the CDR3 is TGTGCCATCAGTGAGTCGAGAGGGAAATATGGTGAAGCTTTCTTT.

This CDR3 reads CASSPLNQVNNYGYTF. CDR3 nucleotide sequence: TGTGCCAGCAGCCCCTTAAATCAGGTTAATAACTATGGCTACACCTTC. The chain combines TRBV28 with TRBJ1-2, with no clear D. V dropped 6 bases and J dropped 1 base, with 18 bases sitting between them. In germline, CDR1 is MDHEN, CDR2 SYDVKM. CDR3 length equals 16 residues.

This rearrangement joins TRBV5-6 to TRBJ2-1; 10 bases fit TRBD2. The CDR3 spans 15 residues. Germline V gene sequence: CDR1 SGHDT, CDR2 YYEEEE. Trimming removed 4 bases from V and 9 bases from J; junction bases left unmatched: 10. The CDR3 sequence: CASSRPGLARLEQFF. As DNA, the CDR3 is TGTGCCAGCAGCCGGCCGGGACTAGCGCGACTTGAGCAGTTCTTC. The full variable domain, completed using reference TRBV5-6 and TRBJ2-1, is DAGVTQSPTHLIKTRGQQVTLRCSPKSGHDTVSWYQQALGQGPQFIFQYYEEEERQRGNFPDRFSGHQFPNYSSELNVNALLLGDSALYLCASSRPGLARLEQFFGPGTRLTVL.

V and J are TRBV12-3 or TRBV12-4 and TRBJ2-4; D gene ambiguous. The CDR3 is 11 amino acids. V lost 2 bases, J lost 14 bases, and 10 bases lay in between. The CDR3 spells CASSLMLGKYF. The CDR3 nucleotides are TGTGCCAGCAGTTTAATGCTAGGGAAGTACTTC.

The chain carries TRBV19 and TRBJ2-6, with D uncertain. The V gene lost 4 bases and the J gene lost 0 bases, with 10 bases spanning the gap. The germline CDR1 and CDR2 sequences are LNHDA and SQIVND (reference sequence). The CDR3 is made up of 16 amino acids. The CDR3 loop reads CASSKFKDSGANVLTF. CDR3 coding DNA: TGTGCCAGTAGTAAATTCAAGGACTCTGGGGCCAACGTCCTGACTTTC.

This chain connects TRBV5-1 to TRBJ1-3; D might be TRBD1 (5 bases). The CDR3 has 18 residues. Trimming removed 0 bases at V and 0 bases at J, with 16 bases between. Germline V gives CDR1 SGHRS, CDR2 YFSETQ. CDR3 bases: TGCGCCAGCAGCTTGGTGCCGGGGGTCACCAGCTCTGGAAACACCATATATTTT. It specifies CASSLVPGVTSSGNTIYF.